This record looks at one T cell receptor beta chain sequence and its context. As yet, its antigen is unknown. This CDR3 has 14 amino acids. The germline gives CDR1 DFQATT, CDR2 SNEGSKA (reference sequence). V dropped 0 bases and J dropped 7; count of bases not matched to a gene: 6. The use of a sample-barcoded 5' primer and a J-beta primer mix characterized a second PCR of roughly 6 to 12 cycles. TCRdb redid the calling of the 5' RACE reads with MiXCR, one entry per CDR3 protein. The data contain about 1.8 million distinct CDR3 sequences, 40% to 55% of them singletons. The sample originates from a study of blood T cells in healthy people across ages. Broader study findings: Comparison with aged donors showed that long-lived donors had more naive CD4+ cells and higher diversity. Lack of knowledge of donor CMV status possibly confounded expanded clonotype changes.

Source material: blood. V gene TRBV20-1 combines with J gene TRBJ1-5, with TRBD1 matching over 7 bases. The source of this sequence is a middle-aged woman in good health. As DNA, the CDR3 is TGCAGTGCTAGAGATGGCCAGGGGGTACAGCCCCAGCATTTT. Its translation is CSARDGQGVQPQHF.